The rows below give T cell receptor beta chains drawn from one sample of a study of CD8 T cells in acute hepatitis C reinfection. Profiling relied on immunoSEQ multiplex PCR, and the TCRdb table lists in-frame clones only, not all of them. The sample has 30,000 to 45,000 clones; 80% to 90% are singletons. The sequenced material came from naive CD8+ T cells from PBMCs. All receptors come from a woman between 18 and 30 years old who spontaneously cleared hepatitis C infection. CDR3s include the opening cysteine and the closing phenylalanine or tryptophan. A D gene is named only where the DNA matches it firmly. A row's size may be missing; if present it is once, few, many or a size class.

J gene | D gene | V gene | clone size | CDR3 protein | CDR3 DNA
TRBJ2-7 | - | TRBV20-1 | once | CSANGSYEQYF | TGCAGTGCGAACGGTTCCTACGAGCAGTACTTC
TRBJ2-7 | - | TRBV12-5 | - | CASGLAISNPQDLGGYEQYF | TGTGCTAGTGGTTTGGCCATCTCTAACCCACAGGATTTAGGAGGCTACGAGCAGTACTTC
TRBJ2-2 | - | TRBV29-1 | - | CSVTVFTGELFF | TGCAGCGTGACAGTATTCACCGGGGAGCTGTTTTTT
TRBJ1-5 | TRBD1 | TRBV19 | - | CASSKGQGPGIYQPQHF | TGTGCCAGTAGTAAGGGACAGGGTCCTGGAATATATCAGCCCCAGCATTTT
TRBJ1-1 | - | TRBV27 | - | CASSLALANTEAFF | TGTGCCAGCAGTTTAGCCCTCGCGAACACTGAAGCTTTCTTT
TRBJ2-1 | - | TRBV7-9 | - | CASSRTTGYEQFF | TGTGCCAGCAGCCGAACCACAGGTTATGAGCAGTTCTTC
TRBJ2-5 | - | TRBV7-8 | - | CASSREGQAQETQYF | TGTGCCAGCAGTCGAGAAGGCCAGGCGCAAGAGACCCAGTACTTC
TRBJ2-1 | - | TRBV5-4 | - | CASSLPNNEQFF | TGTGCCAGCAGCTTACCCAACAATGAGCAGTTCTTC
TRBJ2-7 | - | TRBV2 | - | CASILNEQYF | TGTGCCAGCATTTTGAACGAGCAGTACTTC
TRBJ2-1 | - | TRBV18 | - | CASSPPGGGIDSYNEQFF | TGTGCCAGCTCACCTCCGGGGGGCGGGATAGACTCCTACAATGAGCAGTTCTTC
TRBJ2-7 | - | TRBV5-4 | - | CASSSSGYEQYF | TGTGCCAGCAGCTCCTCAGGCTACGAGCAGTACTTC
TRBJ1-1 | - | TRBV5-6 | once | CASSGMNTEAFF | TGTGCCAGCAGCGGAATGAACACTGAAGCTTTCTTT
TRBJ2-1 | - | TRBV5-4 | - | CASSLGPGGDEQFF | TGTGCCAGCAGCTTAGGTCCCGGGGGCGATGAGCAGTTCTTC
TRBJ2-1 | - | TRBV2 | few | CASLIVGSGSYNEQFF | TGTGCCAGCCTGATCGTGGGCAGCGGGTCCTACAATGAGCAGTTCTTC
TRBJ2-6 | - | TRBV5-4 | - | CASSGRGLGANVLTF | TGTGCCAGCAGCGGACGGGGATTGGGGGCCAACGTCCTGACTTTC
TRBJ1-5 | - | TRBV15 | - | CATSSFSVEILQPQHF | TGTGCCACCAGCAGCTTTAGTGTAGAGATTTTACAGCCCCAGCATTTT
TRBJ2-1 | TRBD2 | TRBV29-1 | - | CSVSFSGTSVSSTSPYNEQFF | TGCAGCGTCTCTTTCTCCGGGACTAGCGTTTCGAGTACTTCGCCCTACAATGAGCAGTTCTTC
TRBJ2-1 | TRBD2 | TRBV11-2 | - | CASTLTSGNEQFF | TGTGCCAGCACCCTGACTAGCGGGAATGAGCAGTTCTTC
TRBJ1-6 | - | TRBV25-1 | - | CASSEYFLGTEKLVSLHF | TGTGCCAGCAGTGAATATTTTCTCGGGACGGAGAAGTTGGTATCCCTCCACTTT
TRBJ2-7 | - | TRBV7-9 | - | CASSSHSVGSYEQYF | TGTGCCAGCAGCTCGCACTCGGTCGGATCCTACGAGCAGTACTTC
TRBJ2-7 | TRBD2 | TRBV27 | - | CASSSWTSGNKGVYEQYF | TGTGCCAGCAGTAGCTGGACTAGCGGAAATAAAGGAGTCTACGAGCAGTACTTC
TRBJ2-1 | TRBD2 | TRBV19 | - | CASSIDGLAGGLQFF | TGTGCCAGTAGTATAGATGGGCTAGCGGGAGGGTTGCAGTTCTTC
TRBJ2-7 | - | TRBV14 | - | CASSQEGPSYEQYF | TGTGCCAGCAGCCAAGAGGGACCCTCCTACGAGCAGTACTTC
TRBJ2-2 | TRBD2 | TRBV2 | few | CARGMSSGTGELFF | TGTGCCCGGGGAATGTCTAGCGGCACCGGGGAGCTGTTTTTT
TRBJ2-5 | - | TRBV27 | - | CASRGPVQETQYF | TGTGCCAGCAGGGGTCCCGTACAAGAGACCCAGTACTTC
TRBJ2-2 | - | TRBV11-3 | - | CASEDSANTGELFF | TGTGCCAGCGAAGACAGCGCGAACACCGGGGAGCTGTTTTTT
TRBJ2-7 | - | TRBV7-9 | - | CASSQGHEQYF | TGTGCCAGCAGCCAGGGGCACGAGCAGTACTTC
TRBJ2-1 | - | TRBV11-2 | - | CASRAPTGKSSYNEQFF | TGCGCCAGCAGGGCCCCTACCGGGAAGAGCTCCTACAATGAGCAGTTCTTC
TRBJ2-7 | TRBD2 | TRBV4-1 | - | CASSPLTSGSYEQYF | TGCGCCAGCAGCCCCTTGACTAGCGGGAGCTACGAGCAGTACTTC
TRBJ2-1 | TRBD2 | TRBV19 | - | CASSIPLRREGPVSQFF | TGTGCCAGTAGTATTCCCCTACGGCGGGAGGGCCCCGTTTCCCAGTTCTTC
TRBJ2-1 | - | TRBV30 | - | CAWSLYHNEQFF | TGTGCCTGGAGTCTCTACCACAATGAGCAGTTCTTC
TRBJ2-2 | - | TRBV9 | - | CASSTPVGTGTGELFF | TGTGCCAGCAGCACCCCTGTGGGGACTGGAACCGGGGAGCTGTTTTTT
TRBJ2-2 | - | TRBV7-9 | - | CASSFGSGELFF | TGTGCCAGCAGCTTCGGTAGCGGGGAGCTGTTTTTT
TRBJ1-5 | TRBD1 | TRBV4-2 | few | CASSQPGTGDQPQHF | TGTGCCAGCAGCCAGCCAGGGACAGGCGATCAGCCCCAGCATTTT
TRBJ2-7 | - | TRBV12-5 | - | CASGDGYEQYF | TGTGCTAGTGGTGATGGATACGAGCAGTACTTC
TRBJ2-6 | - | TRBV4-1 | once | CASSQVGEGSGANVLTF | TGCGCCAGCAGCCAAGTAGGAGAAGGCTCTGGGGCCAACGTCCTGACTTTC
TRBJ1-2 | - | TRBV5-4 | - | CASSWGTGALNPPTF | -
TRBJ2-3 | - | TRBV7-9 | - | CASSYLRADTQYF | TGTGCCAGCAGCTATCTTAGGGCAGATACGCAGTATTTT
TRBJ1-4 | - | TRBV11-2 | - | CASSLLWGTTNEKLFF | TGTGCCAGCAGTCTGTTGTGGGGGACAACTAATGAAAAACTGTTTTTT
TRBJ1-2 | - | TRBV9 | - | CASSVSSGQDYGYTF | TGTGCCAGCAGCGTAAGTTCCGGGCAGGACTATGGCTACACCTTC